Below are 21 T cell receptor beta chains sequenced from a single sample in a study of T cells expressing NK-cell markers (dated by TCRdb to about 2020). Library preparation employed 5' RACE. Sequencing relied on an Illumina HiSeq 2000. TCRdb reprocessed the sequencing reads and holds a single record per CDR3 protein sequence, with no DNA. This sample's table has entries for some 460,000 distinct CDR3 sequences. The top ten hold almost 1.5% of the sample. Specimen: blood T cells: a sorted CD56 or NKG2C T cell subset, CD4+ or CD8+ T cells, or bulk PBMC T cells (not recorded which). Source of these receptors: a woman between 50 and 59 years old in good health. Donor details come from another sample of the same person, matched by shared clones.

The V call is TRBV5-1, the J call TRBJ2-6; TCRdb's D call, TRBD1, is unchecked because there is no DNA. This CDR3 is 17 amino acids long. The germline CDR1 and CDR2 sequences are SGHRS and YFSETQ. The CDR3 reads CASSLGSGTGRANVLTF.

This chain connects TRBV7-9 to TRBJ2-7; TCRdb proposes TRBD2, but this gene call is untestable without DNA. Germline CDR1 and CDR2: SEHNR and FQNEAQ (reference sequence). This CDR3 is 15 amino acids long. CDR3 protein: CASSPDGGMRYEQYF.

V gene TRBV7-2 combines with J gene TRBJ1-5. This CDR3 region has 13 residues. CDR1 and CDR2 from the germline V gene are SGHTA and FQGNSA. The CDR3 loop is CASSHRSDQPQHF.

The CDR3: CASSFKGQGGYTF. The chain couples TRBV7-9 to TRBJ1-2; TCRdb's D call of TRBD1 is untestable without DNA. Germline loops: CDR1 SEHNR, CDR2 FQNEAQ (reference sequence). The CDR3 is made up of 13 amino acids.

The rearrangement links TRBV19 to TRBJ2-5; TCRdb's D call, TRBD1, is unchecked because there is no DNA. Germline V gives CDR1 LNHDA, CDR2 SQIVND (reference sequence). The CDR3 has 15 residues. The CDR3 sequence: CASSTHTGAGETQYF.

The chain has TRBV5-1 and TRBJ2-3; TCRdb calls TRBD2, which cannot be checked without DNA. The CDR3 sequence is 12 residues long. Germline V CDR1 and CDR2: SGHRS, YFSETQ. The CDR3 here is CASREEVDTQYF.

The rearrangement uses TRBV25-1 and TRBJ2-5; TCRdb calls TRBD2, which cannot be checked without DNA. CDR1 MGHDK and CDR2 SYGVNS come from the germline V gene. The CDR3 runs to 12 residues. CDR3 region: CASSTLDSTQYF. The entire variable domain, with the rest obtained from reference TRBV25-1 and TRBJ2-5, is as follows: EADIYQTPRYLVIGTGKKITLECSQTMGHDKMYWYQQDPGMELHLIHYSYGVNSTEKGDLSSESTVSRIRTEHFPLTLESARPSHTSQYLCASSTLDSTQYFGPGTRLLVL.

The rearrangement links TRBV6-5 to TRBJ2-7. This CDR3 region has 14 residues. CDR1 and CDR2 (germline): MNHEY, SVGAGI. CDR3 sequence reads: CASSYIATTYEQYF.

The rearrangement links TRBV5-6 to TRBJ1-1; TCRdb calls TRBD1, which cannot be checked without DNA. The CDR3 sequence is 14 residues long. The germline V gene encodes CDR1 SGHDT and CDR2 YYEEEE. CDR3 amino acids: CASSQFGTEYEAFF.

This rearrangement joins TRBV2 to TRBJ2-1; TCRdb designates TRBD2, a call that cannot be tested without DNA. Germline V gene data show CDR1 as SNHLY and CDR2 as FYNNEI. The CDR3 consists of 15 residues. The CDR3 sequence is CASSGLAGVRNEQFF.

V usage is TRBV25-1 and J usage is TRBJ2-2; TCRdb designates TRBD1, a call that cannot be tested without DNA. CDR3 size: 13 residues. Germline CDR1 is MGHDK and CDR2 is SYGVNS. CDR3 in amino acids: CATGQPGTGELFF.

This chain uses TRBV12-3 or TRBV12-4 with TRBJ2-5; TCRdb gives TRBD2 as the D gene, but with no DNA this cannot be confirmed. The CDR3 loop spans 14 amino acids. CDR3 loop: CASRPGLGAGTQYF.

The CDR3 reads CSARDPSKVDTQYF. The rearrangement uses TRBV20-1 and TRBJ2-3. Germline CDR1 reads DFQATT; CDR2 reads SNEGSKA (reference sequence). CDR3 length equals 14 residues.

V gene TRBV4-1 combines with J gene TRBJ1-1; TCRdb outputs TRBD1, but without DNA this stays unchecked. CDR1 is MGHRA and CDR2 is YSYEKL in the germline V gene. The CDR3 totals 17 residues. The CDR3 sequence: CASSRVRTAGKNTEAFF.

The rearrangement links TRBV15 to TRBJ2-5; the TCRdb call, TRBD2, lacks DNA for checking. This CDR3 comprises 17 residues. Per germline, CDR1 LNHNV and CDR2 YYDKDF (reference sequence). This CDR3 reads CATSRDPARALGETQYF.

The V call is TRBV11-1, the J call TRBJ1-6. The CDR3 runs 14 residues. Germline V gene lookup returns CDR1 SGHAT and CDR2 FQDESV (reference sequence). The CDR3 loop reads CASSEDVYNSPLHF.

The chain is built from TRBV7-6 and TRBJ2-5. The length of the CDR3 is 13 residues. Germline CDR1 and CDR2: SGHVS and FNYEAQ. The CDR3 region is CASSFGMTQTQYF. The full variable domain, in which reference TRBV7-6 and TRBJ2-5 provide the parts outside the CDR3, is GAGVSQSPRYKVTKRGQDVALRCDPISGHVSLYWYRQALGQGPEFLTYFNYEAQQDKSGLPNDRFSAERPEGSISTLTIQRTEQRDSAMYRCASSFGMTQTQYFGPGTRLLVL.

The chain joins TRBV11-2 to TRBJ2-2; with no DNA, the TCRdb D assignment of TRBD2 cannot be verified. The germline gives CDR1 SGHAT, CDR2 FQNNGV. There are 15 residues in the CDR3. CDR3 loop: CASSFSWLATGELFF.

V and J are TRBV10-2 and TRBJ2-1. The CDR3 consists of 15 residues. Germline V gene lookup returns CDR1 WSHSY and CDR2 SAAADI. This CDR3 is CATHAREGPHNEQFF.

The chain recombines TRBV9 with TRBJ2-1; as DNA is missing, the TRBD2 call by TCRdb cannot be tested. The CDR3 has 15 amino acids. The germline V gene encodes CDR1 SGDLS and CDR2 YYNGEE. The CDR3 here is CASSVTSGSYNEQFF. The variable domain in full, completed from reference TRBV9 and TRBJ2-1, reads DSGVTQTPKHLITATGQRVTLRCSPRSGDLSVYWYQQSLDQGLQFLIQYYNGEERAKGNILERFSAQQFPDLHSELNLSSLELGDSALYFCASSVTSGSYNEQFFGPGTRLTVL.

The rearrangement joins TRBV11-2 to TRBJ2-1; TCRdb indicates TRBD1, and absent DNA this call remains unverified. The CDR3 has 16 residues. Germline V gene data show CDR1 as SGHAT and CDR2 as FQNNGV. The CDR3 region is CASSLGGGYTYNEQFF.